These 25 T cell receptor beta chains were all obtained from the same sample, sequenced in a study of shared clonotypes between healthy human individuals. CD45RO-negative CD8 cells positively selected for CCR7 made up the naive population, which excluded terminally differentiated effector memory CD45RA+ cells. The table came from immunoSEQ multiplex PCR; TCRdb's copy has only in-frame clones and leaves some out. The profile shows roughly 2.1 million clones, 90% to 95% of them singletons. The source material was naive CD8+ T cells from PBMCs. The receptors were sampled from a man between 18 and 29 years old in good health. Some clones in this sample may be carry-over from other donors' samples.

CDR3 DNA: TGTGCCAGTAGTGTAGGCCGGACATACTATGGCTACACCTTC. It translates to CASSVGRTYYGYTF. The gene calls are TRBV19 and TRBJ1-2; D is perhaps TRBD1 (5 bases). The CDR3 contains 14 residues. Trimming cost V 5 bases and J 3 bases, with 13 bases left between them. The germline gives CDR1 LNHDA, CDR2 SQIVND (reference sequence).

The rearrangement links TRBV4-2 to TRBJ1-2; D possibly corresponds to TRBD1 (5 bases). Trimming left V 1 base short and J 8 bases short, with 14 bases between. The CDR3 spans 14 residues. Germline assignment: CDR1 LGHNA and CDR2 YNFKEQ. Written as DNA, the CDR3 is TGTGCCAGCAGCCAAGGGTTGGCGAGGGACGGCTACACCTTC. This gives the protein CASSQGLARDGYTF.

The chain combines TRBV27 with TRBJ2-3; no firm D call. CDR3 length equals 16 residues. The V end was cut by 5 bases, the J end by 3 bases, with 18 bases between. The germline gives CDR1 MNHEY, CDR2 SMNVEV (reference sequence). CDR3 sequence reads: CASSVSTPIGTDTQYF. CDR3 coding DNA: TGTGCCAGCAGTGTCTCTACGCCAATCGGGACAGATACGCAGTATTTT.

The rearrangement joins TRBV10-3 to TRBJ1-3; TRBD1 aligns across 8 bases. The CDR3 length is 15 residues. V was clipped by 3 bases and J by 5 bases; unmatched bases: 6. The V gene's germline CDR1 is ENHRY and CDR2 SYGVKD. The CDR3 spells CAISDPGTGRNTIYF. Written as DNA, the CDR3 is TGTGCCATCAGTGACCCCGGGACAGGCAGAAACACCATATATTTT.

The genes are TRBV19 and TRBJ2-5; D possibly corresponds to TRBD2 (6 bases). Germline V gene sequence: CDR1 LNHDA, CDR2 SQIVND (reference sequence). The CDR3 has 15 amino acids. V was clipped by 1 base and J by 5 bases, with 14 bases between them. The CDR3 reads CASSIGPNAGETQYF. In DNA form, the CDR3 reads TGTGCCAGTAGTATAGGGCCCAATGCGGGGGAGACCCAGTACTTC.

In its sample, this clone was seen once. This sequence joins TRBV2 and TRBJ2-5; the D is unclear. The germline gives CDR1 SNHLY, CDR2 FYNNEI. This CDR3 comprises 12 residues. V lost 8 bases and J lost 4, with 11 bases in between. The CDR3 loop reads CASRVYRETQYF. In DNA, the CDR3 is TGTGCCAGCCGTGTTTATAGAGAGACCCAGTACTTC.

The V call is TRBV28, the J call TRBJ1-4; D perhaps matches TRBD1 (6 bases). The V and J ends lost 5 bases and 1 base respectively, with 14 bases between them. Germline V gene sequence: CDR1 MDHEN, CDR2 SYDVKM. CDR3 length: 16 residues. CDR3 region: CASSLPMDRTNEKLFF. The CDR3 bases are TGTGCCAGCAGTCTACCCATGGACAGAACTAATGAAAAACTGTTTTTT.

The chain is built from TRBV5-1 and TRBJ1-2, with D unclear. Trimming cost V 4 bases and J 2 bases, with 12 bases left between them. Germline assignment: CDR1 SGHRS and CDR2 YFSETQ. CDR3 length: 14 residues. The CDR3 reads CASSPIGRNYGYTF. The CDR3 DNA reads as TGCGCCAGCAGCCCCATTGGACGGAACTATGGCTACACCTTC.

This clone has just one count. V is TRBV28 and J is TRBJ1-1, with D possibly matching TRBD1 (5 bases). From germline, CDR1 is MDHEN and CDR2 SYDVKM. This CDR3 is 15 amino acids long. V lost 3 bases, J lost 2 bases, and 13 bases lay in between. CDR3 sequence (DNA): TGTGCCAGCAGTTTCGTCGTCAGGGCCAACACTGAAGCTTTCTTT. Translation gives CASSFVVRANTEAFF.

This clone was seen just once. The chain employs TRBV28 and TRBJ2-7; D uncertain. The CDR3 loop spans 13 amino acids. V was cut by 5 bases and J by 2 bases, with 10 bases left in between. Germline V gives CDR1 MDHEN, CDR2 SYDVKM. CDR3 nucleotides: TGTGCCAGCAGTCCCACGATAGCCTACGAGCAGTACTTC. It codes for CASSPTIAYEQYF.

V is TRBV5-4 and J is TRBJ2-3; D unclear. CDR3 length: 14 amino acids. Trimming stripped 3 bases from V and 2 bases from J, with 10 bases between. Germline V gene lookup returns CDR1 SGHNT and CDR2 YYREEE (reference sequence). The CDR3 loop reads CASSSTTFTDTQYF. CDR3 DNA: TGTGCCAGCAGCTCCACTACGTTCACAGATACGCAGTATTTT.

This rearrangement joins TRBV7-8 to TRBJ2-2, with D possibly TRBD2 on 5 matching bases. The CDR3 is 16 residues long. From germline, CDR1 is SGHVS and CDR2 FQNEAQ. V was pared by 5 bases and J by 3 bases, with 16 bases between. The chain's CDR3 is CASSLVRTGYTGELFF. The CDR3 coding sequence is TGTGCCAGCAGCCTCGTCAGGACGGGGTACACCGGGGAGCTGTTTTTT.

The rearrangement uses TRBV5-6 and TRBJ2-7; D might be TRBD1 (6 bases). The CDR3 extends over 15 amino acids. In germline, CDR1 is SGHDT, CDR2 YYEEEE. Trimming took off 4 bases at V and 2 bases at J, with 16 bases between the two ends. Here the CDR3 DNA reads TGTGCCAGCAGCCTGCAAAACAGGGCCCCCTACGAGCAGTACTTC. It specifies CASSLQNRAPYEQYF. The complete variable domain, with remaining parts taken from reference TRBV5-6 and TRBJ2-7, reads DAGVTQSPTHLIKTRGQQVTLRCSPKSGHDTVSWYQQALGQGPQFIFQYYEEEERQRGNFPDRFSGHQFPNYSSELNVNALLLGDSALYLCASSLQNRAPYEQYFGPGTRLTVT.

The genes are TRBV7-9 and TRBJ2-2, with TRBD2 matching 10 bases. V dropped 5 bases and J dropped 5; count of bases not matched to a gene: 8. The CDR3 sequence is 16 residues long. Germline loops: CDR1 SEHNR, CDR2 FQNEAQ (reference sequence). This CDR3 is CASSPPGLARTGELFF. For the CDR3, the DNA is TGTGCCAGCAGCCCACCGGGACTAGCGAGAACCGGGGAGCTGTTTTTT.

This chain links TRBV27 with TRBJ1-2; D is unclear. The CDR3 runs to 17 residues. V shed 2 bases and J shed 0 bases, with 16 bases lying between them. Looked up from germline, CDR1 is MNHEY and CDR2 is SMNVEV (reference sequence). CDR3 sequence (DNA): TGTGCCAGCAGTTTAAGGTTTCGGGGAAAAGCTAACTATGGCTACACCTTC. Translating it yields CASSLRFRGKANYGYTF.

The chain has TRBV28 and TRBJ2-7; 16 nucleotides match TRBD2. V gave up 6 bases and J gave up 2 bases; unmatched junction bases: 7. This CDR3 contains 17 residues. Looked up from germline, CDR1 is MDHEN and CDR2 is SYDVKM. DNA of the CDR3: TGTGCCAGCAGCCAGTTTGGGACTAGCGGGAGGGCCTACGAGCAGTACTTC. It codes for CASSQFGTSGRAYEQYF.

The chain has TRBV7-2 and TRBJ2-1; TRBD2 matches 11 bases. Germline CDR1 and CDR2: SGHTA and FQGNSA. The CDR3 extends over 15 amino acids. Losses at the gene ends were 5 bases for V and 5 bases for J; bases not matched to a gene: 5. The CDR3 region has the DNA TGTGCCAGCAGCAATCTAGCGGGAGGAGACAATGAGCAGTTCTTC. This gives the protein CASSNLAGGDNEQFF.

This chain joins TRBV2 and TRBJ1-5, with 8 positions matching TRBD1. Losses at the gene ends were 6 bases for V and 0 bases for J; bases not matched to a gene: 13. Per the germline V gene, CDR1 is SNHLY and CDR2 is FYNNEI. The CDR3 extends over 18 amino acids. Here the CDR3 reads CASSLRETGQASNQPQHF. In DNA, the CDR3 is TGTGCCAGCAGCCTCAGAGAGACGGGACAGGCTAGCAATCAGCCCCAGCATTTT.

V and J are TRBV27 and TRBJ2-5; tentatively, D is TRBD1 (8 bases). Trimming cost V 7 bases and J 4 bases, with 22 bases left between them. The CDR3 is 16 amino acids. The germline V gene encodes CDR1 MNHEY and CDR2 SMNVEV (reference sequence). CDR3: CASKGQGGSKRETQYF. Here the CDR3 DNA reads TGTGCCAGCAAAGGACAGGGAGGGTCGAAGCGAGAGACCCAGTACTTC.

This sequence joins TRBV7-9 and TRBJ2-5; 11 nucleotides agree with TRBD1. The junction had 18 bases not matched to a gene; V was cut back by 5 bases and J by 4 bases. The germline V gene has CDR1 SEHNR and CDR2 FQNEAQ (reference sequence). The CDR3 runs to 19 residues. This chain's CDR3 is CASSPITHFGTGGPETQYF. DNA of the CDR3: TGTGCCAGCAGCCCGATTACCCACTTCGGGACAGGGGGACCAGAGACCCAGTACTTC.

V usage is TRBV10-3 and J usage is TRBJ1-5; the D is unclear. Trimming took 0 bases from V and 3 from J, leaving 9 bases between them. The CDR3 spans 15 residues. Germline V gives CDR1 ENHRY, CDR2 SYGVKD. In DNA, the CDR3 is TGTGCCATCAGTGAGTCCTGGCAGCTCAATCAGCCCCAGCATTTT. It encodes CAISESWQLNQPQHF.

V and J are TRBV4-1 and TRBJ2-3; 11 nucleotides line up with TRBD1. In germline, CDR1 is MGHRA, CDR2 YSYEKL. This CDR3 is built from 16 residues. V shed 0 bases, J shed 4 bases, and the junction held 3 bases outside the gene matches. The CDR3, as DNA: TGCGCCAGCAGCCAAGATGGGACAGGGGGAGCAGATACGCAGTATTTT. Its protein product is CASSQDGTGGADTQYF.

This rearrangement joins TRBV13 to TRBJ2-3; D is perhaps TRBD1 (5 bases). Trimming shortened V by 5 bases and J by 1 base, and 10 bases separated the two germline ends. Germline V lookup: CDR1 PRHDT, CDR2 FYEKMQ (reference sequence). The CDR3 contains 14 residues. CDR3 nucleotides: TGTGCCAGCAGCCCCACCAGGGGCACAGATACGCAGTATTTT. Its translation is CASSPTRGTDTQYF.

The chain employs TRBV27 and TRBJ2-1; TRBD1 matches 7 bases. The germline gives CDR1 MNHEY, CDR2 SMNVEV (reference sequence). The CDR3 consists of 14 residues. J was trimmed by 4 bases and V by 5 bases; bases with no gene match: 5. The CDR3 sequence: CASSARDSYNEQFF. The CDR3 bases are TGTGCCAGCAGTGCTAGGGACAGTTACAATGAGCAGTTCTTC.

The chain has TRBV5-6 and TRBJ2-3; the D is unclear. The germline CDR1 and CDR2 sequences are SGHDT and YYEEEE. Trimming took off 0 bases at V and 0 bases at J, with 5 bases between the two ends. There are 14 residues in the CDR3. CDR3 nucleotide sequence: TGTGCCAGCAGCTTGGGACGGAGCACAGATACGCAGTATTTT. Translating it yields CASSLGRSTDTQYF.